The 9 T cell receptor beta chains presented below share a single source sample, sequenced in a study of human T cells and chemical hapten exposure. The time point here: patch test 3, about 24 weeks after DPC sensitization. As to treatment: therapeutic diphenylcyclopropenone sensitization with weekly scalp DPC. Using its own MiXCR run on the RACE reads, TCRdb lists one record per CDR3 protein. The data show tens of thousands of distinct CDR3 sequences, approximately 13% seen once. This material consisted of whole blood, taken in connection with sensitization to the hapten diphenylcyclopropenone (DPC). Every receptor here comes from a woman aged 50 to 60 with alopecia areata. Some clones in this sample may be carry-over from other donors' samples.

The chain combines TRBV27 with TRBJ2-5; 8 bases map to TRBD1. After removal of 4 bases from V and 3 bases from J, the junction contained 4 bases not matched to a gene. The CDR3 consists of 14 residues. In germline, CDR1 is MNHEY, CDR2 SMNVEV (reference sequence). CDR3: CASSSLTGEETQYF. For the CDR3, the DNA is TGTGCCAGCAGTTCCCTGACAGGGGAAGAGACCCAGTACTTC.

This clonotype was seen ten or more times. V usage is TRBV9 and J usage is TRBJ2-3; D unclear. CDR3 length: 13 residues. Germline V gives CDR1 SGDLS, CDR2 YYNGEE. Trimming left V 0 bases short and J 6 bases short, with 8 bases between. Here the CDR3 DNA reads TGTGCCAGCAGCGTAGAGGGTTCCGATACGCAGTATTTT. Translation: CASSVEGSDTQYF.

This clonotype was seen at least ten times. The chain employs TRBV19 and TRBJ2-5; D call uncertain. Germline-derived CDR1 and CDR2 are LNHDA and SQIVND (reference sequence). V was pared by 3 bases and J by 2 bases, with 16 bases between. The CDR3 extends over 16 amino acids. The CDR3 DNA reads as TGTGCCAGTAGTATTGGGTCGGGCCACCCACAAGAGACCCAGTACTTC. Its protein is CASSIGSGHPQETQYF.

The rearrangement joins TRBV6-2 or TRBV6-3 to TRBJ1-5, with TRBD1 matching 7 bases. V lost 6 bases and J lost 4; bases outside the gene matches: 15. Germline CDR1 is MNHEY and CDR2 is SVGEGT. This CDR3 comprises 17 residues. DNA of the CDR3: TGTGCCAGCAGCCTCAGGACAGGCTGGCTCCAGAATCAGCCCCAGCATTTT. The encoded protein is CASSLRTGWLQNQPQHF.

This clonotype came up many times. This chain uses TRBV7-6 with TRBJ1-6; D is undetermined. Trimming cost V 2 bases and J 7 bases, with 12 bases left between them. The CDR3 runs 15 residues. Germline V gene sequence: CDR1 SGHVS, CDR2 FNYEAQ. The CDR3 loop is CASSLRVELNSPLHF. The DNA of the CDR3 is TGTGCCAGCAGCTTAAGGGTGGAATTGAATTCACCCCTCCACTTT.

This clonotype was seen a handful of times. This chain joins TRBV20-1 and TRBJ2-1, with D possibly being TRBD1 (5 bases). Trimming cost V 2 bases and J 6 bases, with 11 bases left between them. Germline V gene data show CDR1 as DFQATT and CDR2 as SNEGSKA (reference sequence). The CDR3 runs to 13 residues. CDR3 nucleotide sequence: TGCAGTGCTAGAAATCAGGGTTCCAATGAGCAGTTCTTC. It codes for CSARNQGSNEQFF.

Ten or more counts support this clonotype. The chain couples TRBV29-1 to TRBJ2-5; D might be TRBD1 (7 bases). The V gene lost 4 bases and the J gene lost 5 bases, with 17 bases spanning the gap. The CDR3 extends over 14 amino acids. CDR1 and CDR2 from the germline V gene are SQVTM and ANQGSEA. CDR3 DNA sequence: TGCAGCGTTGTTGGAGGGGGCGCGGTGGAGACCCAGTACTTC. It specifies CSVVGGGAVETQYF.

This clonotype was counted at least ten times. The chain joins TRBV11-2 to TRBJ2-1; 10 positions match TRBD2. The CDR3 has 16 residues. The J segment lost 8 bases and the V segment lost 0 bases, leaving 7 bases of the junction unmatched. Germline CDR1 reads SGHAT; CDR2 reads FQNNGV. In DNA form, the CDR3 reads TGTGCCAGCAGCTTAGATCCCGGACTAGCGGCTGATGAGCAGTTCTTC. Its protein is CASSLDPGLAADEQFF.

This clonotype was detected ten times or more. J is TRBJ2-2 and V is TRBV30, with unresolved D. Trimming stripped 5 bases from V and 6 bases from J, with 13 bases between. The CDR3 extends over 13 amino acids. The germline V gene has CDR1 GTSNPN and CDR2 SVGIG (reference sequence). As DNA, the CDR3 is TGTGCCTGGTACCCCGGAGTCGCCGGGGAGCTGTTTTTT. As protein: CAWYPGVAGELFF.